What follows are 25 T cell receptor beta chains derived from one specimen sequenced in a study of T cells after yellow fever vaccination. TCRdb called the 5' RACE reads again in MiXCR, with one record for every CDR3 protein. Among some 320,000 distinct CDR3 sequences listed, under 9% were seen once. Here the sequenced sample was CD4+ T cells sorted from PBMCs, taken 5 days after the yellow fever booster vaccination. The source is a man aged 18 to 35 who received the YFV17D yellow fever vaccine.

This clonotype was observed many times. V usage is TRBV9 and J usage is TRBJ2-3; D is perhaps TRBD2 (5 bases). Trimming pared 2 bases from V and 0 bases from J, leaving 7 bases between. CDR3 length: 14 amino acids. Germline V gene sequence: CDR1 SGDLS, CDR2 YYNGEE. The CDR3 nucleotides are TGTGCCAGCAGCGTCCCGGGGAGCACAGATACGCAGTATTTT. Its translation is CASSVPGSTDTQYF.

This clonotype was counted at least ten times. For the CDR3, the DNA is TGTGCCAGCAGCTTAGCGCTAGGGGGAGGATTTTACAATGAGCAGTTCTTC. Protein sequence: CASSLALGGGFYNEQFF. The V and J genes are TRBV7-9 and TRBJ2-1; D possibly uses TRBD1 or TRBD2 (6 bases each). Germline CDR1 SEHNR, CDR2 FQNEAQ (reference sequence). Trimming pared 0 bases from V and 4 bases from J, leaving 16 bases between. The CDR3 extends over 17 amino acids.

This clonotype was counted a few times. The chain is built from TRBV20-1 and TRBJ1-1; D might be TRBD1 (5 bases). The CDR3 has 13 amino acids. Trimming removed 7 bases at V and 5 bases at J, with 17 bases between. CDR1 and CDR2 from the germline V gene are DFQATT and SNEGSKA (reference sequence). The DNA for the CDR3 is TGCAGTGGGGAGGGACCACCAGAGACTGAAGCTTTCTTT. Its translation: CSGEGPPETEAFF.

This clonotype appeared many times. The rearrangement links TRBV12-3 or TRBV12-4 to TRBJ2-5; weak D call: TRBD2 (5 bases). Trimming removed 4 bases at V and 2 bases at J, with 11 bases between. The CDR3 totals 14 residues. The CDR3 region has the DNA TGTGCCAGCAGTTGGAGGTCGGGTCAAGAGACCCAGTACTTC. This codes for CASSWRSGQETQYF.

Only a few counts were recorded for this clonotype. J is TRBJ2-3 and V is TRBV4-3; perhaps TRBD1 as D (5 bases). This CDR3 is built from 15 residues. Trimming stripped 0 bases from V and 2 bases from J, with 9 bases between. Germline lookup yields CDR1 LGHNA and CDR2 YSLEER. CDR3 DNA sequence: TGCGCCAGCAGCCAAGATCTAGGGGCCACAGATACGCAGTATTTT. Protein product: CASSQDLGATDTQYF.

For the CDR3, the DNA is TGTGCCAGCAGCTTGGAGGACGGCACTGAAGCTTTCTTT. This gives the protein CASSLEDGTEAFF. The V and J genes are TRBV5-6 and TRBJ1-1; D is undetermined. V shed 0 bases and J shed 4 bases, with 7 bases lying between them. Germline V CDR1 and CDR2: SGHDT, YYEEEE. The CDR3 spans 13 residues. The full variable domain, with the rest looked up from reference TRBV5-6 and TRBJ1-1, is DAGVTQSPTHLIKTRGQQVTLRCSPKSGHDTVSWYQQALGQGPQFIFQYYEEEERQRGNFPDRFSGHQFPNYSSELNVNALLLGDSALYLCASSLEDGTEAFFGQGTRLTVV.

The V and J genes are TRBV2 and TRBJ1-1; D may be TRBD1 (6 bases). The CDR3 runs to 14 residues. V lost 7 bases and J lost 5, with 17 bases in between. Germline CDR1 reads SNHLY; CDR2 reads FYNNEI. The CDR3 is CASTLQGKGTEAFF. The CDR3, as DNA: TGTGCCAGCACCCTGCAGGGGAAAGGGACTGAAGCTTTCTTT.

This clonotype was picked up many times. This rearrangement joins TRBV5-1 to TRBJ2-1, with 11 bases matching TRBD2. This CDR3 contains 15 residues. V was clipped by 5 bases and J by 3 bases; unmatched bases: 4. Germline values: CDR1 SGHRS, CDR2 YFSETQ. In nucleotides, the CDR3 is TGCGCCAGCAGGCATAGCGGGGGGGACTACAATGAGCAGTTCTTC. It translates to CASRHSGGDYNEQFF.

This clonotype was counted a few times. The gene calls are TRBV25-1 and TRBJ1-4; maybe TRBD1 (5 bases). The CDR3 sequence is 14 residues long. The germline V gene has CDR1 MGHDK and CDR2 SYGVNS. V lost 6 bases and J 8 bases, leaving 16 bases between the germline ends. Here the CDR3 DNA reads TGTGCCAGCAGCTCCTGGCAGGGTGGAGAAAAACTGTTTTTT. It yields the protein CASSSWQGGEKLFF.

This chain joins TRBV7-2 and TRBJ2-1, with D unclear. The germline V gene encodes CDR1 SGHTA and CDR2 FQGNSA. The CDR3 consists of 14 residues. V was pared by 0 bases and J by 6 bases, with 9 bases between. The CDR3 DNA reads TGTGCCAGCAGCTTAGCGCCCGGGTTCAATGAGCAGTTCTTC. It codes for CASSLAPGFNEQFF.

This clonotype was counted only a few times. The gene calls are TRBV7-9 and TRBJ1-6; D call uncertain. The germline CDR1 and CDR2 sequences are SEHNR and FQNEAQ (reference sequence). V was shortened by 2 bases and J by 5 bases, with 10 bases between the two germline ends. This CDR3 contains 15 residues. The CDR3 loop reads CASSLQQGHNSPLHF. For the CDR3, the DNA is TGTGCCAGCAGCTTACAACAAGGGCATAATTCACCCCTCCACTTT.

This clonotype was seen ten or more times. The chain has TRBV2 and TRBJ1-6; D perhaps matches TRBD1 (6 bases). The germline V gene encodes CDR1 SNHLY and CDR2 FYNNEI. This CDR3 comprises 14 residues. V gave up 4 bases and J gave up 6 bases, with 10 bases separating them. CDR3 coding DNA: TGTGCCAGCAGTGTGGACAGAATTAATTCACCCCTCCACTTT. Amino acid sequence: CASSVDRINSPLHF. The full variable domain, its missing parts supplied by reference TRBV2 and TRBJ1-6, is EPEVTQTPSHQVTQMGQEVILRCVPISNHLYFYWYRQILGQKVEFLVSFYNNEISEKSEIFDDQFSVERPDGSNFTLKIRSTKLEDSAMYFCASSVDRINSPLHFGNGTRLTVT.

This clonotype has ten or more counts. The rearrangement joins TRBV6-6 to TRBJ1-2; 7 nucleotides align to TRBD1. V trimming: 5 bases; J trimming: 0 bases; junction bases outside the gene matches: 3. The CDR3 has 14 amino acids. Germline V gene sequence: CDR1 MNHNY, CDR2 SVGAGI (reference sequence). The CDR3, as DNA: TGTGCCAGCAGTAGGGACAGCTCTAACTATGGCTACACCTTC. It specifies CASSRDSSNYGYTF.

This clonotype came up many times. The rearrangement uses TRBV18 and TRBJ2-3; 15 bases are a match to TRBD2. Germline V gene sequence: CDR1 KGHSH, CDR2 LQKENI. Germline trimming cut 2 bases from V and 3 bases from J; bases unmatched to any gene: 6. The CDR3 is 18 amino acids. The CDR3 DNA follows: TGTGCCAGCTCACCATCCCCCGGGACTAGCGGGGGGACAGATACGCAGTATTTT. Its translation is CASSPSPGTSGGTDTQYF.

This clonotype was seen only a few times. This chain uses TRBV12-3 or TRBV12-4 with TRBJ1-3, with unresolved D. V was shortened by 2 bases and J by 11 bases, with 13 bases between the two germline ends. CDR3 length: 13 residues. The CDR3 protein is CASSLLPPGAIYF. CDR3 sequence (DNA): TGTGCCAGCAGTTTACTCCCTCCTGGGGCCATATATTTT.

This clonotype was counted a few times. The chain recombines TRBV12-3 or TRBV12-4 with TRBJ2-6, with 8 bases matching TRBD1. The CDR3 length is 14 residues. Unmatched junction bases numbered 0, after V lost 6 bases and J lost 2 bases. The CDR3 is CASSRGPGANVLTF. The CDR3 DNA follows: TGTGCCAGCAGCAGGGGGCCTGGGGCCAACGTCCTGACTTTC.

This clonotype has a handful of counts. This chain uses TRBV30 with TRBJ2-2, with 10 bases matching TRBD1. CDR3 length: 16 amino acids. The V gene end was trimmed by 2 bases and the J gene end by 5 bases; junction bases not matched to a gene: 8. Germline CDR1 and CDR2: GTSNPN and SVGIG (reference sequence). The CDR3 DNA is TGTGCCTGGAGTCCGAAAGGGGACAGGGGAACCGGGGAGCTGTTTTTT. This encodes CAWSPKGDRGTGELFF.

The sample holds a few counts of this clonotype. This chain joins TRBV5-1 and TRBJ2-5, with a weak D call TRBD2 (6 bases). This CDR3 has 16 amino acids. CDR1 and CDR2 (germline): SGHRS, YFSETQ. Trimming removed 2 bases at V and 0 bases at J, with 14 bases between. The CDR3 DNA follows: TGCGCCAGCAGCTTTCGCGGGGCGGGTTACCAAGAGACCCAGTACTTC. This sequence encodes CASSFRGAGYQETQYF.

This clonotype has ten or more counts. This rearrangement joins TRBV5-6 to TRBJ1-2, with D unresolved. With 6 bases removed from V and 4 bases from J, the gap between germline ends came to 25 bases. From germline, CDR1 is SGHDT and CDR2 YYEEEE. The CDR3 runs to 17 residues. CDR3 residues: CASINQKRGRGFYGYTF. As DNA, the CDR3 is TGTGCCAGCATCAACCAAAAGAGAGGGCGTGGGTTCTATGGCTACACCTTC.

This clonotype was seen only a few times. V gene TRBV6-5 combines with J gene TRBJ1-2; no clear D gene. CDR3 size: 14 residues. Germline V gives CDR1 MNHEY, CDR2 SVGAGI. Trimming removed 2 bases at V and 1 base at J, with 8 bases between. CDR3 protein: CASSYEQNNYGYTF. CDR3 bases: TGTGCCAGCAGTTACGAACAAAATAACTATGGCTACACCTTC.

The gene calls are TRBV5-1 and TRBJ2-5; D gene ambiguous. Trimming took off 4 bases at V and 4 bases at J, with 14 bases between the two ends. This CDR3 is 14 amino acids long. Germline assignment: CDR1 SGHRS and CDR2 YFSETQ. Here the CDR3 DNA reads TGCGCCAGCAGCCTTACGGTCAGGCCAGAGACCCAGTACTTC. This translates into CASSLTVRPETQYF.

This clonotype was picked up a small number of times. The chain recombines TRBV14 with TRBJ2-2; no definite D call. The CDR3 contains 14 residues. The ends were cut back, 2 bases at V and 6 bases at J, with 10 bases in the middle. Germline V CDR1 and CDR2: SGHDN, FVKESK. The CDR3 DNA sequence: TGTGCCAGCAGCCAACGTGCCCCATCCGGGGAGCTGTTTTTT. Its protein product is CASSQRAPSGELFF.

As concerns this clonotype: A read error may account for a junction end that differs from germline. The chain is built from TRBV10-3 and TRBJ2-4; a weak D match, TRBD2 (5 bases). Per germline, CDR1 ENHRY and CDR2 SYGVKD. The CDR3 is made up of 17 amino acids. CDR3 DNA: TGTGCCATCAGTGAGTCCCAGGCCTACCTAGCCAAAAACATTCACTACTTC. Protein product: CAISESQAYLAKNIHYF.

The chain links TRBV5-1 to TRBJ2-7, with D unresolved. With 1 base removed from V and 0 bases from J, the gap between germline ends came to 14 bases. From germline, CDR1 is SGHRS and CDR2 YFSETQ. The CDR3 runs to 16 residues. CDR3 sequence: CASSLYFDTISYEQYF. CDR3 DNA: TGCGCCAGCAGCTTGTACTTCGACACTATCTCCTACGAGCAGTACTTC. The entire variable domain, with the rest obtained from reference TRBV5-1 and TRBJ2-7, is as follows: KAGVTQTPRYLIKTRGQQVTLSCSPISGHRSVSWYQQTPGQGLQFLFEYFSETQRNKGNFPGRFSGRQFSNSRSEMNVSTLELGDSALYLCASSLYFDTISYEQYFGPGTRLTVT.

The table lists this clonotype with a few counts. The CDR3 DNA sequence: TGTGCCAGCAGCTCGTACGCGGGGTACAATGAGCAGTTCTTC. Translating it yields CASSSYAGYNEQFF. This sequence joins TRBV7-3 and TRBJ2-1, with D maybe TRBD2 (6 bases). V lost 4 bases, J lost 4 bases, and 11 bases lay in between. The CDR3 is 14 residues long. The germline gives CDR1 SGHTA, CDR2 FQGTGA.